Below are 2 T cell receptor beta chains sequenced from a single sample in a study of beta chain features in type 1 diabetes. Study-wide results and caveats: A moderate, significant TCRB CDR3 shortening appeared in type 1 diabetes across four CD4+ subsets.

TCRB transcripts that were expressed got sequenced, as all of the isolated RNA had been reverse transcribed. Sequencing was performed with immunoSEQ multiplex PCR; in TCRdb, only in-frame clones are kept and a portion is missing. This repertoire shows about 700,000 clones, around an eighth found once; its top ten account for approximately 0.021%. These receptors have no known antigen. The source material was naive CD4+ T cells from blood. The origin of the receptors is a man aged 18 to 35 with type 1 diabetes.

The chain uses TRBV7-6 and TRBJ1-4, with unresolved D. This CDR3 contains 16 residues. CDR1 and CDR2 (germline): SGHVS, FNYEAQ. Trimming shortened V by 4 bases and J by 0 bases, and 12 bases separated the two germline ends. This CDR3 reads CASSSGVGATNEKLFF. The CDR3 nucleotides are TGTGCCAGCAGCTCTGGAGTAGGAGCAACTAATGAAAAACTGTTTTTT.

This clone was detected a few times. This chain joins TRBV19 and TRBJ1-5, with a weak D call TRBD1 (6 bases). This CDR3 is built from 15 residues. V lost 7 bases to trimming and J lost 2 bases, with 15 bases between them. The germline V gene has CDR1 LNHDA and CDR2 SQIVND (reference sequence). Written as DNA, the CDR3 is TGTGCCAGTACGAGGGAGACAGGTCGCAATCAGCCCCAGCATTTT. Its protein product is CASTRETGRNQPQHF. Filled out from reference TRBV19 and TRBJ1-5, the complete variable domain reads DGGITQSPKYLFRKEGQNVTLSCEQNLNHDAMYWYRQDPGQGLRLIYYSQIVNDFQKGDIAEGYSVSREKKESFPLTVTSAQKNPTAFYLCASTRETGRNQPQHFGDGTRLSIL.